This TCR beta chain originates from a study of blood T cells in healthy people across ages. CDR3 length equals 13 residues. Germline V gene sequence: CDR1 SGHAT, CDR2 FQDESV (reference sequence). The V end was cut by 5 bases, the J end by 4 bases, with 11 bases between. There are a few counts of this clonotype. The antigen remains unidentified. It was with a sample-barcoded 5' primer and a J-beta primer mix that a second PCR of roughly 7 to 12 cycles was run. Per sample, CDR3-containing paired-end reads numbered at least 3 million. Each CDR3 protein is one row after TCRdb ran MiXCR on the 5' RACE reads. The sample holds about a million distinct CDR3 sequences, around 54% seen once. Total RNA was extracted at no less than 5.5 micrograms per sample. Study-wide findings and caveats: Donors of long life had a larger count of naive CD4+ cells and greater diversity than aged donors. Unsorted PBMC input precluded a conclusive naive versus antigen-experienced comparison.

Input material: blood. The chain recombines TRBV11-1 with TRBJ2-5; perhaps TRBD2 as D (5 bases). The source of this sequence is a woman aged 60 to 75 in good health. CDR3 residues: CASSRGIGETQYF. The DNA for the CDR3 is TGTGCCAGCAGCCGGGGAATAGGAGAGACCCAGTACTTC.